These 31 T cell receptor beta chains share one sample of origin, sequenced in a study of OX40 agonist ivuxolimab in advanced cancers. The assay was immunoSEQ multiplex PCR, and TCRdb's table has in-frame clones only and misses some. This table has some 80,000 clones, roughly 90% appearing once. Sequencing used CD4+ or CD8+ T cells sorted from blood, obtained in a trial of the OX40 agonist ivuxolimab. The receptors were sampled from an adult with an advanced solid tumor such as melanoma, head and neck, liver or kidney cancer.

V usage is TRBV30 and J usage is TRBJ1-6; no clear D. This CDR3 has 14 amino acids. CDR1 and CDR2 (germline): GTSNPN, SVGIG (reference sequence). The V end lost 3 bases, the J end lost 7 bases, and 13 bases lay between the germline ends. CDR3 loop: CAWSGLQRNSPLHF. The CDR3 nucleotides are TGTGCCTGGAGCGGTCTACAGAGGAATTCACCCCTCCACTTT.

Points on this clone: A junction boundary mismatches the germline segment, possibly from a read error. The genes are TRBV7-7 and TRBJ2-5; TRBD2 aligns across 8 bases. The CDR3 has 15 amino acids. The germline CDR1 and CDR2 sequences are SSHAT and FNYEAQ (reference sequence). The CDR3 DNA reads as TGTGCTAGCAGCCCCGGGGGGGGAAGTAAAGAGACCCAGTACTTC. Protein product: CASSPGGGSKETQYF.

The chain uses TRBV6-1 and TRBJ1-2; D unclear. Germline V gene sequence: CDR1 MNHNS, CDR2 SASEGT. V shed 0 bases and J shed 8 bases, with 13 bases lying between them. The CDR3 extends over 14 amino acids. The CDR3 DNA sequence: TGTGCCAGCAGTGAAGCGCCGGTGTTGGGGGGCTACACCTTC. Encoded protein: CASSEAPVLGGYTF.

The chain employs TRBV7-8 and TRBJ2-6; perhaps TRBD1 as D (6 bases). The CDR3 covers 17 residues. Per the germline V gene, CDR1 is SGHVS and CDR2 is FQNEAQ. Trimming removed 2 bases at V and 0 bases at J, with 11 bases between. The CDR3 protein is CASSLLTGNSGANVLTF. For the CDR3, the DNA is TGTGCCAGCAGCTTATTAACAGGGAACTCTGGGGCCAACGTCCTGACTTTC.

The genes are TRBV6-5 and TRBJ2-5; D call uncertain. Germline-derived CDR1 and CDR2 are MNHEY and SVGAGI. This CDR3 is built from 13 residues. Trimming cost V 2 bases and J 5 bases, with 9 bases left between them. CDR3 loop: CASSYREKETQYF. The CDR3, as DNA: TGTGCCAGCAGTTACAGAGAGAAGGAGACCCAGTACTTC.

V gene TRBV5-1 combines with J gene TRBJ2-5, with D unclear. V dropped 2 bases and J dropped 5 bases, with 4 bases sitting between them. The CDR3 covers 11 residues. CDR1 is SGHRS, CDR2 YFSETQ, per germline. CDR3 amino acids: CASSFWETQYF. DNA for the CDR3: TGCGCCAGCAGCTTCTGGGAGACCCAGTACTTC.

V is TRBV5-1 and J is TRBJ2-7; D is ambiguous. This CDR3 contains 13 residues. V dropped 0 bases and J dropped 3 bases, with 7 bases sitting between them. Germline CDR1 reads SGHRS; CDR2 reads YFSETQ. This CDR3 is CASSLGPLYEQYF. The CDR3 DNA sequence: TGCGCCAGCAGCTTGGGGCCCCTCTACGAGCAGTACTTC.

This chain connects TRBV15 to TRBJ2-2, with D maybe TRBD2 (5 bases). Germline loops: CDR1 LNHNV, CDR2 YYDKDF (reference sequence). This CDR3 is 14 amino acids long. The germline V and J ends were trimmed by 4 bases and 8 bases, with 14 bases remaining between them. Here the CDR3 reads CATSMLQTGGELFF. The CDR3 DNA reads TGTGCCACCAGCATGCTCCAGACGGGGGGGGAGCTGTTTTTT.

The chain couples TRBV2 to TRBJ1-1; 9 bases are shared with TRBD1. The CDR3 spans 16 residues. Germline V lookup: CDR1 SNHLY, CDR2 FYNNEI. J lost 7 bases, V lost 3 bases, and 12 bases had no gene match. The CDR3 DNA reads TGTGCCAGCAGTGAGTACGCCGGGACAGGGCCCGGTGAAGCTTTCTTT. The encoded protein is CASSEYAGTGPGEAFF.

The CDR3 here is CASSDREGNEQFF. The CDR3 nucleotides read TGTGCCAGCAGTGACAGGGAGGGTAATGAGCAGTTCTTC. This sequence joins TRBV6-4 and TRBJ2-1, with TRBD2 matching 7 bases. The V gene's germline CDR1 is MRHNA and CDR2 SNTAGT. CDR3 length equals 13 residues. Germline trimming cut 2 bases from V and 7 bases from J; bases unmatched to any gene: 2.

This chain joins TRBV12-5 and TRBJ2-1, with TRBD1 identical over 7 bases. The CDR3 is 16 amino acids. V was pared by 5 bases and J by 5 bases, with 12 bases of the junction left unmatched. Germline values: CDR1 LGHNT, CDR2 FRNRAP. The CDR3 here is CASGPGLGTADNEQFF. Here the CDR3 DNA reads TGTGCTAGTGGTCCGGGCCTCGGGACAGCCGACAATGAGCAGTTCTTC.

The rearrangement joins TRBV5-1 to TRBJ2-1, with TRBD2 identical over 7 bases. This CDR3 region has 13 residues. The V gene's germline CDR1 is SGHRS and CDR2 YFSETQ. The V gene end was trimmed by 4 bases and the J gene end by 5 bases; junction bases not matched to a gene: 3. The CDR3 DNA reads as TGCGCCAGCAGCGGCGGGAGAAACAATGAGCAGTTCTTC. As protein: CASSGGRNNEQFF.

The genes are TRBV11-3 and TRBJ2-2, with 9 positions matching TRBD1. Germline loops: CDR1 SGHNT, CDR2 YENEEA. V gave up 5 bases and J gave up 1 base; unmatched junction bases: 5. This CDR3 spans 16 amino acids. Here the CDR3 reads CASSNGQGMNTGELFF. DNA of the CDR3: TGTGCCAGCAGCAATGGACAGGGGATGAACACCGGGGAGCTGTTTTTT.

V gene TRBV30 combines with J gene TRBJ1-5, with D possibly matching TRBD1 (5 bases). CDR3 length: 14 amino acids. V was clipped by 2 bases and J by 1 base, with 9 bases between them. Germline-derived CDR1 and CDR2 are GTSNPN and SVGIG (reference sequence). CDR3 DNA: TGTGCCTGGAGTTCCGGGGGAAGCAATCAGCCCCAGCATTTT. It yields the protein CAWSSGGSNQPQHF.

This chain connects TRBV6-6 to TRBJ2-2, with D perhaps matching TRBD2 (6 bases). Trimming removed 6 bases from V and 1 base from J, with 12 bases in between. The CDR3 length is 15 residues. Germline CDR1 MNHNY, CDR2 SVGAGI (reference sequence). Written as DNA, the CDR3 is TGTGCCAGCAGATTCAAGGGAGGGAACACCGGGGAGCTGTTTTTT. It is translated as CASRFKGGNTGELFF.

V and J are TRBV10-1 and TRBJ1-5; no clear D. Germline-derived CDR1 and CDR2 are WNHNN and SYGVQD (reference sequence). This CDR3 region has 13 residues. V was shortened by 4 bases and J by 7 bases, with 11 bases between the two germline ends. The CDR3, as DNA: TGCGCCAGCAGTGCCTGGGGTGGCCAGCCCCAGCATTTT. It encodes CASSAWGGQPQHF.

The chain links TRBV6-5 to TRBJ2-7, with D maybe TRBD2 (6 bases). The V end lost 7 bases, the J end lost 3 bases, and 19 bases lay between the germline ends. The CDR3 runs to 15 residues. The V gene's germline CDR1 is MNHEY and CDR2 SVGAGI. CDR3 amino acids: CASTPGLANVYEQYF. For the CDR3, the DNA is TGTGCCAGCACCCCCGGCCTAGCGAACGTCTACGAGCAGTACTTC.

The chain recombines TRBV6-6 with TRBJ1-1; weak D call: TRBD1 (6 bases). The CDR3 length is 12 residues. Germline CDR1 MNHNY, CDR2 SVGAGI (reference sequence). The V end was cut by 6 bases, the J end by 9 bases, with 14 bases between. The CDR3 DNA reads as TGTGCCAGCAGCTTGACAGGTCGCCAAGCTTTCTTT. It specifies CASSLTGRQAFF.

The chain has TRBV9 and TRBJ1-1; unclear D gene. With 4 bases removed from V and 1 base from J, the gap between germline ends came to 8 bases. This CDR3 contains 13 residues. The germline gives CDR1 SGDLS, CDR2 YYNGEE. DNA of the CDR3: TGTGCCAGCAGCTTCGGAGAGAACACTGAAGCTTTCTTT. This sequence encodes CASSFGENTEAFF.

This clone was found a few times. The V gene is TRBV6-5, the J gene TRBJ1-4; D gene ambiguous. The germline V gene encodes CDR1 MNHEY and CDR2 SVGAGI. Trimming took off 6 bases at V and 5 bases at J, with 16 bases between the two ends. The CDR3 runs to 15 residues. The CDR3 loop is CASRPLTSGNEKLFF. CDR3 nucleotides: TGTGCCAGCAGACCCCTAACATCAGGAAATGAAAAACTGTTTTTT.

Here the CDR3 DNA reads TGTGCCAGCAGCAAAGTAGTCCTCGTCGATTGCAATCAGCCCCAGCATTTT. Protein sequence: CASSKVVLVDCNQPQHF. The rearrangement joins TRBV21-1 to TRBJ1-5. TRBV21-1 is noted as a pseudogene. The CDR3 loop spans 17 amino acids.

The chain combines TRBV6-1 with TRBJ2-1, with D maybe TRBD2 (6 bases). Germline V gene data show CDR1 as MNHNS and CDR2 as SASEGT. Trimming left V 9 bases short and J 0 bases short, with 12 bases between. The CDR3 is 14 residues long. CDR3 amino acids: CASRDGGSYNEQFF. DNA for the CDR3: TGTGCCAGTAGGGACGGGGGCTCCTACAATGAGCAGTTCTTC.

The V and J genes are TRBV7-2 and TRBJ1-6; D is ambiguous. The length of the CDR3 is 13 residues. The germline V gene has CDR1 SGHTA and CDR2 FQGNSA. Trimming took off 5 bases at V and 5 bases at J, with 7 bases between the two ends. The CDR3 nucleotides read TGTGCCAGCAGCCGAACGGATAATTCACCCCTCCACTTT. It is translated as CASSRTDNSPLHF.

The chain joins TRBV6-4 to TRBJ2-7; no reliable D call. V dropped 8 bases and J dropped 11 bases, with 10 bases sitting between them. Germline V gene lookup returns CDR1 MRHNA and CDR2 SNTAGT. This CDR3 spans 9 amino acids. The CDR3 nucleotides are TGTGCCAGCCGGGCCTCTGAGTACTTC. Protein sequence: CASRASEYF.

The chain couples TRBV10-3 to TRBJ2-6; 10 bases map to TRBD1. Germline V gene sequence: CDR1 ENHRY, CDR2 SYGVKD. The CDR3 is 18 amino acids. V was clipped by 6 bases and J by 7 bases; unmatched bases: 15. CDR3 protein: CAISHPGTGEAVANVLTF. The CDR3 DNA sequence: TGTGCCATCAGCCACCCCGGGACAGGGGAAGCTGTCGCCAACGTCCTGACTTTC.

This chain uses TRBV15 with TRBJ2-1; either TRBD1 or TRBD2 may supply D (5 bases each). Trimming left V 8 bases short and J 8 bases short, with 16 bases between. CDR3 size: 13 residues. The germline V gene encodes CDR1 LNHNV and CDR2 YYDKDF (reference sequence). The CDR3 nucleotides are TGTGCCACCCTGGGAGACAACAGGCATGAGCAGTTCTTC. Translation gives CATLGDNRHEQFF.

This clone was seen once. The V call is TRBV9, the J call TRBJ2-7, with TRBD1 matching over 7 bases. The CDR3 consists of 16 residues. Trimming took 3 bases from V and 0 from J; bases not matched to a gene: 9. The V gene's germline CDR1 is SGDLS and CDR2 YYNGEE. The CDR3 region has the DNA TGTGCCAGCAGCGACCGGACAGGAGTCCTCTCCTACGAGCAGTACTTC. It codes for CASSDRTGVLSYEQYF.

CDR3 amino acids: CASSMYFSGTGAVIQYF. CDR3 bases: TGTGCCAGTAGTATGTACTTTTCCGGGACAGGGGCCGTTATTCAGTACTTC. The V call is TRBV19, the J call TRBJ2-4, with 10 bases that match TRBD1. V lost 3 bases and J lost 10; bases outside the gene matches: 15. Germline V gene sequence: CDR1 LNHDA, CDR2 SQIVND (reference sequence). The CDR3 extends over 17 amino acids.

This CDR3 is CASRGLAGGSSYNEQFF. CDR3 nucleotide sequence: TGTGCCAGCAGAGGACTAGCGGGGGGGAGCTCCTACAATGAGCAGTTCTTC. V and J are TRBV27 and TRBJ2-1; TRBD2 aligns across 15 bases. V lost 6 bases to trimming and J lost 0 bases; unmatched junction nucleotides: 3. This CDR3 region has 17 residues. CDR1 and CDR2 (germline): MNHEY, SMNVEV (reference sequence).

This chain joins TRBV2 and TRBJ1-5; D remains ambiguous. The germline V gene has CDR1 SNHLY and CDR2 FYNNEI. Trimming took off 1 base at V and 3 bases at J, with 4 bases between the two ends. The CDR3 has 13 residues. The CDR3 region has the DNA TGTGCCAGCAGTGAAGATCTCAATCAGCCCCAGCATTTT. Translation gives CASSEDLNQPQHF.

The chain carries TRBV7-2 and TRBJ2-5, with 12 nucleotides matching TRBD2. V was clipped by 1 base and J by 1 base; unmatched bases: 1. Germline CDR1 reads SGHTA; CDR2 reads FQGNSA. The CDR3 runs to 16 residues. CDR3: CASSLGGLAGQETQYF. In DNA, the CDR3 is TGTGCCAGCAGCTTAGGGGGACTAGCGGGCCAAGAGACCCAGTACTTC.